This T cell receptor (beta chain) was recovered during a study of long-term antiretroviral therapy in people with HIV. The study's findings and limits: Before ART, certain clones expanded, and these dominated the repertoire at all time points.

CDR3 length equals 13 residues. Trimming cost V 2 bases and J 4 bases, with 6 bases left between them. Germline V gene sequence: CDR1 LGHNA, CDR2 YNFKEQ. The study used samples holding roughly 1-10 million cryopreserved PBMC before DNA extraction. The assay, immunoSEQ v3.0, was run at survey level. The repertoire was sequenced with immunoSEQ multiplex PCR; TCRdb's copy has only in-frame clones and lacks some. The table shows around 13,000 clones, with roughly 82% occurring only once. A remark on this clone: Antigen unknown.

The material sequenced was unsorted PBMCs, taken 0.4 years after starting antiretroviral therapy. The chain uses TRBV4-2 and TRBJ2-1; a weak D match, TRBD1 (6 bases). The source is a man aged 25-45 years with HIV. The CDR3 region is CASSQTGYNEQFF. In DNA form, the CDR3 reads TGTGCCAGCAGCCAAACAGGGTACAATGAGCAGTTCTTC.